Described below is a single T cell receptor (beta chain) sequence and its context. The antigen remains unidentified. The entry originates in a study of shared clonotypes between healthy human individuals. The overall study: Donors, aged 18 to 49, were two women and three men.

It was at deep level that the assay was run. Some clones are missing from TCRdb's copy, which holds only in-frame ones; the method was immunoSEQ multiplex PCR. The table has some 2,000,000 clones, roughly 95% seen once; the top ten hold roughly 1%. V lost 0 bases to trimming and J lost 3 bases, with 9 bases between them. This CDR3 spans 14 amino acids. Germline V gene sequence: CDR1 ENHRY, CDR2 SYGVKD. It was CD45RO-negative cells, positively selected for CCR7, that made up naive CD8 cells, with terminally differentiated effector memory CD45RA+ cells excluded. There were no recent acute infections or vaccinations among the donors, who were healthy HIV-negative adults. Overall study results and limits: Some clonotypes were shared by all four sorted-subset donors, while others were not shared. The non-shared ones had lower generation probabilities than the shared ones.

The TCR comes from a man in his late teens or twenties in good health. The sample was naive CD8+ T cells sorted from blood. The chain uses TRBV10-3 and TRBJ2-7; no definite D call. The CDR3 spells CAISESTAHYEQYF. The CDR3 region has the DNA TGTGCCATCAGTGAGTCGACGGCCCACTACGAGCAGTACTTC.